This T cell receptor (beta chain) originates from a study of cytomegalovirus exposure and HLA in healthy donors. There are 13 residues in the CDR3. Germline CDR1 is WSHSY and CDR2 is SAAADI. V was clipped by 10 bases and J by 6 bases, with 16 bases between them. Points on this clone: Its matching antigen is unknown.

It was with 60 Vbeta and 13 Jbeta primers that the PCR ran. Here immunoSEQ multiplex PCR was the method, and the copy in TCRdb shows in-frame clones only, minus some. The sample includes about 160,000 clones, 80% seen only once; the top ten take about 9.6%. Despite likely unrecorded immune exposures, the donors were nominally healthy at the time of sampling. Findings and caveats of the study: Later analysis revealed greater clonal expansion in HLA-associated TCR beta chains than in equally common others.

The clonotype was recovered from a man younger than 35 in good health and CMV-seropositive. The rearrangement links TRBV10-2 to TRBJ1-5; no reliable D call. Sequencing was carried out using PBMCs. The CDR3 spells CATGEGGRQPQHF. Here the CDR3 DNA reads TGCGCCACCGGGGAGGGAGGACGTCAGCCCCAGCATTTT.